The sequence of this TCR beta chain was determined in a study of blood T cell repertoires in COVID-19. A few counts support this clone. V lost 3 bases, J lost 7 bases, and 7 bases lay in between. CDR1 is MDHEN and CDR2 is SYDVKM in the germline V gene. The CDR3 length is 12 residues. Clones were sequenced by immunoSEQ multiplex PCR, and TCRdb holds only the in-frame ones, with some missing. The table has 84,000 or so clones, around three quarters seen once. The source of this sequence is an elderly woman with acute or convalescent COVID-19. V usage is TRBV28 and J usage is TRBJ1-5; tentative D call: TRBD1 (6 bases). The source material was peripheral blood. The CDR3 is CASSLDRQPQHF. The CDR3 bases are TGTGCCAGCAGTTTGGACAGACAGCCCCAGCATTTT.